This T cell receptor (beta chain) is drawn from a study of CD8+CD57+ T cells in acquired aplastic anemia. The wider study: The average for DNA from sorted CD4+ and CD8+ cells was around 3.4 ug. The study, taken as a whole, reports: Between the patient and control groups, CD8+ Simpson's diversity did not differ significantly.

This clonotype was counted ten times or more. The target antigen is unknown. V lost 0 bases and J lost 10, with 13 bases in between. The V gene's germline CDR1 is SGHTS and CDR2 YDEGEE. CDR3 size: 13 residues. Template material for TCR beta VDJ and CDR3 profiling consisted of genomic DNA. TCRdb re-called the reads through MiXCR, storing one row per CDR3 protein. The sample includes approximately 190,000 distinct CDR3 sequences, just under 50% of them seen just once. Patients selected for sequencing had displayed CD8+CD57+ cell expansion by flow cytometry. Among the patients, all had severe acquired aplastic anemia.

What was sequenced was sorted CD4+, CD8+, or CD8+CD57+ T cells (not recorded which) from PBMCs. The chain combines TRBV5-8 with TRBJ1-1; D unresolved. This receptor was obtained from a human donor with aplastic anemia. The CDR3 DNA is TGTGCCAGCAGCTTGGATAGAGACGTTGGAGCTTTCTTT. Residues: CASSLDRDVGAFF. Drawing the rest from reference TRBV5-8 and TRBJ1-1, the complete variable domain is EAGVTQSPTHLIKTRGQQATLRCSPISGHTSVYWYQQALGLGLQFLLWYDEGEERNRGNFPPRFSGRQFPNYSSELNVNALELEDSALYLCASSLDRDVGAFFGQGTRLTVV.